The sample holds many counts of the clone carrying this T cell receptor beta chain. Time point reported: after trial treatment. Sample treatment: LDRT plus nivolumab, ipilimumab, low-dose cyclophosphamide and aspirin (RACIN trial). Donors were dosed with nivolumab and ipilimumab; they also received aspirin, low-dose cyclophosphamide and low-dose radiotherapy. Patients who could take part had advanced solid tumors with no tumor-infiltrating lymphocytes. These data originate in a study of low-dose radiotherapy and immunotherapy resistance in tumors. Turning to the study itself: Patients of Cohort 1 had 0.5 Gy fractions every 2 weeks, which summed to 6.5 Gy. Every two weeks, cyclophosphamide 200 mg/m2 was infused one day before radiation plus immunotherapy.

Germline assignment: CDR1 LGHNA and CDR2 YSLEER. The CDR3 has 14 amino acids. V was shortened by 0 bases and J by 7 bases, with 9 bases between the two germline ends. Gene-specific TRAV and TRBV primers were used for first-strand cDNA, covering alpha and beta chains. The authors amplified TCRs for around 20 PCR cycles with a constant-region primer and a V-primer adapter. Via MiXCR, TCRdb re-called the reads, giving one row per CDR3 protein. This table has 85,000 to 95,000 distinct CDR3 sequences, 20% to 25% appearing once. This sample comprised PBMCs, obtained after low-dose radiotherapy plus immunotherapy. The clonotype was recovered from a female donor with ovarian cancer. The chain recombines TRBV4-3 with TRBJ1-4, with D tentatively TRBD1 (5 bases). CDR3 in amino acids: CASSQDWGVEKLFF. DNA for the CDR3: TGCGCCAGCAGCCAAGATTGGGGGGTTGAAAAACTGTTTTTT.